This T cell receptor (beta chain) was retrieved from a study of cytomegalovirus exposure and HLA in healthy donors. Study-level points and caveats: It was found in a later analysis that first-cohort TCR clusters tended to co-occur in the 90 to 150 validation repertoires. There were 150 to 200 TCR beta chains listed as cytomegalovirus-associated. Most TCR sequences were uncommon, yet certain public TCRs appeared in many donors.

A word on this clone: Antigen: not known.

Libraries were prepared by immunoSEQ multiplex PCR; TCRdb keeps only in-frame clonotypes and omits some of them. The repertoire holds approximately 150,000 clones, with approximately 90% as singletons. The CDR3 spans 14 residues. Germline V gene data show CDR1 as SQVTM and CDR2 as ANQGSEA. V was trimmed by 6 bases and J by 0 bases, leaving 11 bases between them. These donors were members of the roughly 120-subject validation cohort, a group separate from the roughly 670-subject first cohort. The sequence was collected from a man younger than 35 in good health and CMV-seropositive. The sequencing sample was made of PBMCs. The chain recombines TRBV29-1 with TRBJ2-2; TRBD2 might be the D (5 bases). CDR3 in amino acids: CSVEGVSNTGELFF. The CDR3 nucleotides read TGCAGCGTCGAGGGAGTATCGAACACCGGGGAGCTGTTTTTT.